A selection of T cell receptor beta chains follows, all from one sample in a study of blood T cell repertoires in COVID-19. Profiled with immunoSEQ multiplex PCR; TCRdb holds only in-frame clones, not every one. This table has over 400,000 clones, roughly 89% appearing once. The sequencing input was peripheral blood. All receptors come from a woman aged 25 to 39 with active or convalescent COVID-19. CDR3s leave out the opening cysteine and the closing phenylalanine or tryptophan. Fields, in order: D gene, clone size, J gene, V gene, CDR3 protein. The D gene is left open where the match is weak. Clone size is given for some rows only: seen once, a few or many times, or a class if the clone is expanded.

>TRBD1|-|TRBJ1-1|TRBV9
ASSVFSGTGTNTEAF
>TRBD2|-|TRBJ2-3|TRBV18
ASSPLAGVVDTQY
>-|-|TRBJ1-2|TRBV12-3/TRBV12-4
ASSPGSRGYT
>TRBD1|-|TRBJ1-6|TRBV6-5
ASLGQGGSPLH
>TRBD2|-|TRBJ2-1|TRBV3-1/TRBV3-2
ASSRGLAGGQNEQF
>TRBD1|-|TRBJ1-2|TRBV5-6
ASSDRDRGIDGYT
>-|-|TRBJ1-6|TRBV19
ASSITQYEALH
>TRBD1|-|TRBJ1-5|TRBV2
ASSAAGGQGAGAQH
>-|-|TRBJ2-3|TRBV6-5
ASTKRDTQY
>-|-|TRBJ1-2|TRBV3-1/TRBV3-2
ASSTTGGYT
>TRBD2|-|TRBJ2-7|TRBV3-1/TRBV3-2
ASSQELASGNYEQY
>TRBD2|-|TRBJ2-1|TRBV13
ASLTSGGYNEQF
>TRBD2|-|TRBJ2-1|TRBV5-5
ASSFPGGNEQF
>TRBD1|-|TRBJ1-6|TRBV7-9
ASSSTGDSPLH
>TRBD1|-|TRBJ1-5|TRBV6-1
ASSEGQGIWQPQH
>-|-|TRBJ2-2|TRBV29-1
SVEVLSAGELF
>TRBD2|once|TRBJ2-7|TRBV19
ASSIGGLADHEQY
>-|-|TRBJ1-2|TRBV2
ASSGYGYT
>-|-|TRBJ1-2|TRBV9
ASSLGGDANYGYT
>TRBD1|-|TRBJ1-1|TRBV4-2
ASSQPDRAAEAF
>-|-|TRBJ1-6|TRBV19
ASSNDPGNNSPLH
>TRBD1|-|TRBJ2-7|TRBV5-1
ASSLRQGSSYEQY
>TRBD2|-|TRBJ2-1|TRBV11-2
ASSLRAGGGMDEQF
>TRBD1|few|TRBJ1-2|TRBV5-1
ASSLGRGQVYGYT
>TRBD1|-|TRBJ2-3|TRBV5-4
ASSKRQGVVADTQY
>-|-|TRBJ1-5|TRBV4-1
ASTEGGAADQPQH
>-|few|TRBJ2-7|TRBV4-2
ASSQDRREQY
>TRBD1|-|TRBJ1-2|TRBV29-1
SVGGDREFHGYT
>-|-|TRBJ1-2|TRBV27
ASSLQVNYGYT
>TRBD1|-|TRBJ1-4|TRBV27
ASSPRQGAFVSEKLF
>TRBD2|-|TRBJ2-3|TRBV4-2
ASSQEGSGGAVDTQY
>-|few|TRBJ1-5|TRBV7-9
ASTQGGVQPQH
>TRBD2|-|TRBJ2-3|TRBV3-1/TRBV3-2
ASSPITGGTSGGPGDTQY
>TRBD1|once|TRBJ1-2|TRBV6-5
ASRLGQGSNDGYT
>TRBD1|-|TRBJ1-1|TRBV5-6
ASSLARTGIGPEDTEAF
>TRBD2|-|TRBJ2-7|TRBV3-1/TRBV3-2
ASSQGGTSAYEQY
>TRBD1|-|TRBJ1-2|TRBV5-1
ASSSGQGLGDYGYT
>-|once|TRBJ2-2|TRBV24-1
ATSEAQGNTGELF
>-|-|TRBJ2-7|TRBV11-2
ASSPPSGYEQY
>-|-|TRBJ2-2|TRBV5-1
ASSYMPGNTGELF
>-|-|TRBJ1-5|TRBV21-1
ASSVGDWKAMRSNQPQH
>TRBD1|-|TRBJ1-2|TRBV11-2
ASSPPGGYGYT
>TRBD1|-|TRBJ1-1|TRBV5-1
ASSLVPGQGFSAEAF
>-|-|TRBJ1-6|TRBV9
ASSVTGLDSPLH
>-|-|TRBJ1-2|TRBV5-1
ASSRGGGEGYGYT
>TRBD1|-|TRBJ1-5|TRBV11-2
ASSPTGAGGQPQH
>-|-|TRBJ2-2|TRBV24-1
ATSDLLGELF
>-|-|TRBJ1-1|TRBV5-1
ASSGGSVNTEAF
>-|-|TRBJ1-6|TRBV5-1
ASSLVGNWEPLH
>TRBD2|-|TRBJ2-7|TRBV5-1
ASSLGLAGTYEQY
>TRBD1|-|TRBJ2-3|TRBV13
ASSSRQGWSDTQY